This T cell receptor (beta chain) is drawn from a study of shared clonotypes between healthy human individuals. Some clones are missing from TCRdb's copy, which holds only in-frame ones; the method was immunoSEQ multiplex PCR. The repertoire holds about half a million clones, with roughly 80% as singletons. The CDR3 has 16 residues. Germline assignment: CDR1 SGHVS and CDR2 FQNEAQ. V gave up 8 bases and J gave up 5 bases, with 24 bases separating them. On this clone itself: This clone may be a read error of a much larger clone one base away. The same CDR3 arises from other DNA sequences in this sample as well.

The chain carries TRBV7-8 and TRBJ2-5; D is possibly TRBD2 (5 bases). Material: PBMCs. The sequence was collected from a woman in her thirties or forties in good health. Some clones in this sample may be carry-over from other donors' samples. DNA for the CDR3: TGTGCCAGCCCTTCCCCCACTAGAGAGGGTGGGGAGACCCAGTACTTC. Protein: CASPSPTREGGETQYF.